The present T cell receptor (beta chain) was sequenced within a study of cytomegalovirus exposure and HLA in healthy donors. Study-level findings and limits: As confirmed in vitro, a few CMV-associated chains were specific for CMV antigens.

This clone has a handful of counts. What it recognizes is unknown. The V gene end was trimmed by 0 bases and the J gene end by 4 bases; junction bases not matched to a gene: 4. CDR1 is MGHRA, CDR2 YSYEKL, per germline. The CDR3 spans 15 residues. The PCR ran on 60 Vbeta and 13 Jbeta primers. Libraries were prepared by immunoSEQ multiplex PCR; TCRdb keeps only in-frame clonotypes and omits some of them. The sample has around 300,000 clones, 72% seen once. This chain uses TRBV4-1 with TRBJ2-7, with 9 bases that match TRBD2. The receptor was isolated from a female donor in good health and CMV-seronegative. The sample taken for sequencing was PBMCs. The DNA for the CDR3 is TGCGCCAGCAGCCAAGAGGGTAGCGGGAGTTACGAGCAGTACTTC. Protein product: CASSQEGSGSYEQYF.